This T cell receptor beta chain emerged from a study of T cells after yellow fever vaccination. The study's findings and limits: By day 5 rather than day 15, the secondary response had peaked, though it was weaker.

This clonotype was seen more than once but under ten times. Its antigen is not known. By 5'RACE template switching, TCR cDNA was produced, with a universal primer site and UMIs added in the process. TCRdb recomputed calls from the 5' RACE reads with MiXCR, one row per CDR3 protein. This sample has 340,000 or so distinct CDR3 sequences, with under 15% found just once. This CDR3 is built from 14 residues. Trimming removed 2 bases at V and 7 bases at J, with 9 bases between. The germline V gene encodes CDR1 SGHVS and CDR2 FQNEAQ. This rearrangement joins TRBV7-8 to TRBJ1-6; D is unresolved. The TCR originated in a man younger than 30 who received the YFV17D yellow fever vaccine. This specimen was CD4+ T cells sorted from PBMCs, taken 15 days after the yellow fever booster vaccination. The CDR3 DNA reads as TGTGCCAGCAGCTTACGTTTTCTAAATTCACCCCTCCACTTT. Its protein is CASSLRFLNSPLHF.